The present TCR beta chain was sequenced within a study of blood T cell repertoires in COVID-19. In the study overall: Italy, Spain and the United States were the sources of the convalescent and acute COVID-19 samples. In each case, the material was cDNA or gDNA derived from T cells, B-cell-depleted T cells, or PBMCs.

Data came from immunoSEQ multiplex PCR; TCRdb stores just in-frame clones and leaves some out. Here the sample spans some 320,000 clones, 90% being singletons. The cohort comprised adults aged about 18 to 100 years residing in approximately 25 US areas. In assigning cohorts, the study relied on participant-reported clinical history. The TCR originated in a man aged 55-75 years who had recovered from COVID-19. Sequencing used PBMCs or T cells enriched from blood (not recorded which).

This CDR3 is CAISEGVRDSSNQPQHF. For the CDR3, the DNA is TGTGCCATCAGTGAGGGGGTCCGGGACAGTAGCAATCAGCCCCAGCATTTT. This chain joins TRBV10-3 and TRBJ1-5; 7 nucleotides line up with TRBD1. The V gene's germline CDR1 is ENHRY and CDR2 SYGVKD. CDR3 length: 17 residues. Losses at the gene ends were 2 bases for V and 0 bases for J; bases not matched to a gene: 7.